Each of the 20 T cell receptor beta chains below was sequenced from the same sample in a study of Ad26.COV2.S vaccination and SARS-CoV-2 variants. Clones were sequenced by immunoSEQ multiplex PCR, and TCRdb holds only the in-frame ones, with some missing. The data show around 450,000 clones, about 88% seen once. Treatment specified: around 19 received Ad26.COV2.S at low or high dose, single or two shots; about 5 received placebo; per-sample allocation not given. Sampling happened 63 days after the first vaccine or placebo injection. The sample was peripheral blood, taken in a trial of Ad26.COV2.S vaccine versus placebo. The source is a person between 18 and 60 years old who received the Ad26.COV2.S COVID-19 vaccine or a placebo.

This chain uses TRBV6-2 or TRBV6-3 with TRBJ2-7; 10 bases line up with TRBD1. This CDR3 region has 16 residues. Germline lookup yields CDR1 MNHEY and CDR2 SVGEGT. V was pared by 2 bases and J by 5 bases, with 9 bases of the junction left unmatched. The CDR3 spells CASSYGRDRGVHEQYF. DNA of the CDR3: TGTGCCAGCAGTTACGGTCGGGACAGGGGTGTCCACGAGCAGTACTTC.

The rearrangement links TRBV6-2 or TRBV6-3 to TRBJ2-7, with 8 bases lining up with TRBD1. The CDR3 contains 15 residues. The germline V gene encodes CDR1 MNHEY and CDR2 SVGEGT. J was trimmed by 4 bases and V by 5 bases; bases with no gene match: 10. CDR3 sequence: CASSTPTGASYEQYF. As DNA, the CDR3 is TGTGCCAGCAGTACCCCGACAGGGGCGAGTTACGAGCAGTACTTC.

This clone was seen a handful of times. The rearrangement joins TRBV7-2 to TRBJ1-1, with D unresolved. The CDR3 consists of 14 residues. Germline V lookup: CDR1 SGHTA, CDR2 FQGNSA. The V end was cut by 3 bases, the J end by 0 bases, with 8 bases between. This CDR3 is CASSFTAMNTEAFF. The CDR3 DNA reads as TGTGCCAGCAGCTTTACAGCGATGAACACTGAAGCTTTCTTT.

The chain couples TRBV6-2 or TRBV6-3 to TRBJ1-1; the D is unclear. The germline gives CDR1 MNHEY, CDR2 SVGEGT. This CDR3 comprises 12 residues. V was shortened by 2 bases and J by 5 bases, with 6 bases between the two germline ends. The CDR3 here is CASSYMRTEAFF. The CDR3 coding sequence is TGTGCCAGCAGTTACATGAGGACTGAAGCTTTCTTT.

This clone was recorded a few times. The chain has TRBV4-2 and TRBJ2-7; the D gene is possibly TRBD1 (5 bases). This CDR3 contains 14 residues. CDR1 is LGHNA, CDR2 YNFKEQ, per germline. Trimming shortened V by 0 bases and J by 1 base, and 7 bases separated the two germline ends. CDR3 DNA: TGTGCCAGCAGCCAAGACAGGGAATCCTACGAGCAGTACTTC. Translated: CASSQDRESYEQYF.

Remarks on this clone: Mismatch with germline at one junction end may stem from a read error. The chain couples TRBV15 to TRBJ1-4; D is perhaps TRBD1 (6 bases). Germline lookup yields CDR1 LNHNV and CDR2 YYDKDF (reference sequence). CDR3 length equals 14 residues. CDR3 sequence: CAASVRTANEKLFF. The CDR3 DNA follows: TGTGCCGCCAGTGTACGGACAGCTAATGAAAAACTGTTTTTT.

The chain is built from TRBV7-6 and TRBJ2-6; D gene unclear. The CDR3 totals 16 residues. Deletions cut 6 bases from V and 1 base from J, with 13 bases between. CDR1 SGHVS and CDR2 FNYEAQ come from the germline V gene. The CDR3 spells CASSQSGESGANVLTF. Written as DNA, the CDR3 is TGTGCCAGCAGTCAATCAGGAGAGTCTGGGGCCAACGTCCTGACTTTC. Using reference TRBV7-6 and TRBJ2-6 for the parts outside the CDR3, the full variable domain is GAGVSQSPRYKVTKRGQDVALRCDPISGHVSLYWYRQALGQGPEFLTYFNYEAQQDKSGLPNDRFSAERPEGSISTLTIQRTEQRDSAMYRCASSQSGESGANVLTFGAGSRLTVL.

This clone has a single count. This rearrangement joins TRBV5-4 to TRBJ1-1, with a tentative D call TRBD1 (6 bases). Per germline, CDR1 SGHNT and CDR2 YYREEE (reference sequence). The V end was cut by 4 bases, the J end by 10 bases, with 17 bases between. The CDR3 totals 13 residues. The CDR3 nucleotides read TGTGCCAGCAGCACACAGGGTACGATTTTAGCTTTCTTT. Translated: CASSTQGTILAFF.

The chain has TRBV7-2 and TRBJ2-1, with TRBD2 matching over 10 bases. Germline CDR1 SGHTA, CDR2 FQGNSA. With 6 bases clipped from V and 1 base from J, the junction kept 6 bases outside the gene matches. This CDR3 region has 16 residues. CDR3 in DNA: TGTGCCAGCAGTAAACTAGCGGGAATATCCTACAATGAGCAGTTCTTC. The encoded protein is CASSKLAGISYNEQFF. Full variable domain (remainder filled in from reference TRBV7-2 and TRBJ2-1): GAGVSQSPSNKVTEKGKDVELRCDPISGHTALYWYRQSLGQGLEFLIYFQGNSAPDKSGLPSDRFSAERTGGSVSTLTIQRTQQEDSAVYLCASSKLAGISYNEQFFGPGTRLTVL.

This clone was seen a handful of times. This chain joins TRBV4-1 and TRBJ1-1; D gene ambiguous. Trimming stripped 2 bases from V and 0 bases from J, with 7 bases between. The CDR3 runs 14 residues. The V gene's germline CDR1 is MGHRA and CDR2 YSYEKL. In nucleotides, the CDR3 is TGCGCCAGCAGCCAATTCTCGGTGAACACTGAAGCTTTCTTT. Protein sequence: CASSQFSVNTEAFF.

CDR3 sequence: CASSLALRAAGVNTGELFF. The CDR3, as DNA: TGTGCCAGCAGCTTGGCACTCAGGGCGGCGGGAGTTAACACCGGGGAGCTGTTTTTT. The chain combines TRBV5-6 with TRBJ2-2; 7 bases match TRBD2. Germline values: CDR1 SGHDT, CDR2 YYEEEE. J was trimmed by 2 bases and V by 0 bases; bases with no gene match: 13. The CDR3 loop spans 19 amino acids.

The chain uses TRBV18 and TRBJ1-3; D unresolved. V was trimmed by 3 bases and J by 0 bases, leaving 12 bases between them. The CDR3 sequence is 16 residues long. Germline values: CDR1 KGHSH, CDR2 LQKENI. The CDR3 spells CASSPGVLSSGNTIYF. For the CDR3, the DNA is TGTGCCAGCTCACCCGGAGTTCTCAGCTCTGGAAACACCATATATTTT.

The chain couples TRBV13 to TRBJ2-5, with D possibly being TRBD1 or TRBD2 (5 bases each). The CDR3 runs 15 residues. CDR1 PRHDT and CDR2 FYEKMQ come from the germline V gene (reference sequence). V was pared by 0 bases and J by 5 bases, with 13 bases between. The CDR3 DNA follows: TGTGCCAGCAGCTTAGGCGGGGCTAGTGGGGAGACCCAGTACTTC. Protein sequence: CASSLGGASGETQYF. The full variable domain, with the rest looked up from reference TRBV13 and TRBJ2-5, is AAGVIQSPRHLIKEKRETATLKCYPIPRHDTVYWYQQGPGQDPQFLISFYEKMQSDKGSIPDRFSAQQFSDYHSELNMSSLELGDSALYFCASSLGGASGETQYFGPGTRLLVL.

The chain has TRBV11-3 and TRBJ1-5; a possible D gene is TRBD1 (5 bases). The germline V gene encodes CDR1 SGHNT and CDR2 YENEEA. The CDR3 has 15 amino acids. Trimming removed 3 bases at V and 0 bases at J, with 9 bases between. The CDR3 DNA follows: TGTGCCAGCAGCTTGCGGGGGGATAGCAATCAGCCCCAGCATTTT. Protein: CASSLRGDSNQPQHF.

The chain joins TRBV4-2 to TRBJ2-6; 11 nucleotides align to TRBD1. V was pared by 3 bases and J by 2 bases, with 6 bases of the junction left unmatched. Germline V CDR1 and CDR2: LGHNA, YNFKEQ. The CDR3 is 18 amino acids. The CDR3 loop is CASSHRTGGSTGANVLTF. CDR3 nucleotide sequence: TGTGCCAGCAGCCATAGGACAGGGGGCAGCACTGGGGCCAACGTCCTGACTTTC.

This rearrangement joins TRBV28 to TRBJ1-2, with D unresolved. Per germline, CDR1 MDHEN and CDR2 SYDVKM. Trimming took 3 bases from V and 5 from J, leaving 13 bases between them. The CDR3 loop spans 14 amino acids. In DNA form, the CDR3 reads TGTGCCAGCAGTTTTTGGAGCGAACCGTATGGCTACACCTTC. This encodes CASSFWSEPYGYTF.

The chain joins TRBV5-6 to TRBJ2-1, with D perhaps being TRBD1 or TRBD2 (5 bases each). Germline loops: CDR1 SGHDT, CDR2 YYEEEE. The V and J ends lost 4 bases and 7 bases respectively, with 21 bases between them. This CDR3 region has 16 residues. CDR3 sequence (DNA): TGTGCCAGCAGCGGGGGAGCCCGGGGCAATTATAATGAGCAGTTCTTC. Translation gives CASSGGARGNYNEQFF.

The chain joins TRBV5-5 to TRBJ2-3; no definite D call. Germline values: CDR1 SGHKS, CDR2 YYEKEE (reference sequence). Trimming stripped 0 bases from V and 4 bases from J, with 9 bases between. This CDR3 region has 14 residues. Here the CDR3 reads CASSLAFGSDTQYF. The CDR3 DNA follows: TGTGCCAGCAGCTTGGCGTTTGGGTCAGATACGCAGTATTTT.

J is TRBJ1-1 and V is TRBV7-9; D might be TRBD1 (6 bases). CDR1 and CDR2 from the germline V gene are SEHNR and FQNEAQ (reference sequence). The CDR3 is made up of 15 amino acids. The germline V and J ends were trimmed by 8 bases and 1 base, with 17 bases remaining between them. In DNA, the CDR3 is TGTGCCAGCTCCCCCCCCCAACAGGGGAACACTGAAGCTTTCTTT. Translation: CASSPPQQGNTEAFF.

This sequence joins TRBV6-5 and TRBJ1-6; D possibly corresponds to TRBD1 (5 bases). The germline V and J ends were trimmed by 7 bases and 7 bases, with 14 bases remaining between them. The CDR3 totals 14 residues. From germline, CDR1 is MNHEY and CDR2 SVGAGI. The CDR3 is CASTPGTENSPLHF. In DNA form, the CDR3 reads TGTGCCAGCACGCCCGGGACTGAAAATTCACCCCTCCACTTT.